The T cell receptor beta chain under discussion was sequenced for a study of early T cells in non-severe SARS-CoV-2 infection. This clonotype was recorded a few times. TCRdb fed the 5' RACE reads into MiXCR, producing one record per CDR3 protein. This table holds roughly 70,000 distinct CDR3 sequences, over 20% found once. The CDR3 has 12 amino acids. Germline assignment: CDR1 SQVTM and CDR2 ANQGSEA. V lost 6 bases, J lost 9 bases, and 8 bases stayed unmatched. The receptor's source is an adult who was a healthcare worker with PCR-confirmed SARS-CoV-2 infection or an uninfected control (not recorded which). The V and J genes are TRBV29-1 and TRBJ2-4; 7 bases fit TRBD2. This sample comprised whole blood, obtained at baseline. The CDR3 here is CSVGGLDGIQYF. The CDR3 DNA is TGCAGCGTCGGCGGACTAGACGGCATTCAGTACTTC.